Listed below are T cell receptor beta chains from one sample, sequenced in a study of CD8 T cells in ankylosing spondylitis. A single record per CDR3 protein comes from TCRdb applying MiXCR to the 5' RACE reads. The sample contains 250,000 to 400,000 distinct CDR3 sequences, approximately 10% of which appear only once. Material for sequencing was blood, either unsorted or a sorted T cell fraction (not recorded which). Every receptor here comes from a female donor with ankylosing spondylitis or in good health (not recorded which). Each CDR3 is given with its conserved first and last residue. D genes are given only for firm matches. Sizes are listed as once, few, many or a size class.

J gene	V gene	clone size	D gene	CDR3 protein	CDR3 DNA
TRBJ2-3	TRBV29-1	many	NA	CSVERITDTQYF	TGCAGCGTTGAGCGTATAACAGATACGCAGTATTTT
TRBJ2-1	TRBV5-1	many	NA	CASSVDSSSYNEQFF	TGCGCCAGCAGCGTGGACAGTAGCTCCTACAATGAGCAGTTCTTC
TRBJ2-5	TRBV2	few	NA	CASSASSAQETQYF	TGTGCCAGCAGTGCGTCAAGCGCCCAGGAGACCCAGTACTTC
TRBJ2-5	TRBV20-1	many	NA	CSASWQGGNQETQYF	TGCAGTGCTAGTTGGCAGGGGGGTAACCAAGAGACCCAGTACTTC
TRBJ1-4	TRBV20-1	many	TRBD1	CSANIQGFNEKLFF	TGCAGTGCAAACATACAGGGGTTTAATGAAAAACTGTTTTTT
TRBJ2-5	TRBV5-1	few	NA	CASSLNSDQETQYF	TGCGCCAGCAGCTTGAACTCGGACCAAGAGACCCAGTACTTC
TRBJ2-7	TRBV20-1	many	NA	CSARSDYSYEQYF	TGCAGTGCTAGATCTGACTATTCCTACGAGCAGTACTTC
TRBJ1-1	TRBV7-9	many	NA	CASYRDGDTEAFF	TGTGCCAGTTATCGAGACGGGGACACTGAAGCTTTCTTT
TRBJ2-1	TRBV5-1	many	NA	CASSFETPSYNEQFF	TGCGCCAGCAGCTTCGAAACCCCCTCCTACAATGAGCAGTTCTTC
TRBJ1-5	TRBV5-5	many	TRBD1	CASSLDRGGYNSNQPQHF	TGTGCCAGCAGCTTGGACAGGGGAGGATATAATAGCAATCAGCCCCAGCATTTT